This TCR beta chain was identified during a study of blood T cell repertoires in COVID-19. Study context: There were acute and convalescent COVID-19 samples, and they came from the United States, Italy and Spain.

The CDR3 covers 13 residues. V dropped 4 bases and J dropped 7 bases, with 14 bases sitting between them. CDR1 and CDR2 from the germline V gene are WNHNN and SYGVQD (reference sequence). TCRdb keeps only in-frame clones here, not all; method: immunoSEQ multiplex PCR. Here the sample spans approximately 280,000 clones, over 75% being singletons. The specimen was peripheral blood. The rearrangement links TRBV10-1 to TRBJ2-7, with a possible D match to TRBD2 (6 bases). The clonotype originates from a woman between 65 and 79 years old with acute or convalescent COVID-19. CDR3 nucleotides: TGCGCCAGCAGTGGTAATCCGCGGGAAGAGCAGTACTTC. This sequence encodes CASSGNPREEQYF.